This T cell receptor (beta chain) was identified during a study of T cells after yellow fever vaccination. Background on the study: Low-cell-number fractions were prepared with SMART-Seq v4 Ultra Low Input.

Whole-study findings and limits: Clonotypes shared by both compartments, CD4 and CD8, made up a small share. Booster sampling recovered most clones from primary vaccination (around 97% CD4, approximately 88% CD8).

TCRdb re-called the 5' RACE reads with MiXCR, one entry per CDR3 protein. This sample has about 53,000 distinct CDR3 sequences, with 4.5% to 6% found just once. The specimen was PBMCs, either bulk or a sorted T-cell subset (CD4+, CD8+, memory, or dextramer-sorted; not recorded which), collected on the day of the yellow fever booster vaccination. The source of this sequence is a man aged 18 to 30 who received the YFV17D yellow fever vaccine.

CDR3 in DNA: TGCGCCAGCAGCTTGTTCTCCAGCGGGGATGAAGCTTTCTTT. It translates to CASSLFSSGDEAFF. This sequence joins TRBV5-1 and TRBJ1-1; no reliable D call. The CDR3 is 14 residues long. The ends were cut back, 1 base at V and 7 bases at J, with 14 bases in the middle. The germline gives CDR1 SGHRS, CDR2 YFSETQ.